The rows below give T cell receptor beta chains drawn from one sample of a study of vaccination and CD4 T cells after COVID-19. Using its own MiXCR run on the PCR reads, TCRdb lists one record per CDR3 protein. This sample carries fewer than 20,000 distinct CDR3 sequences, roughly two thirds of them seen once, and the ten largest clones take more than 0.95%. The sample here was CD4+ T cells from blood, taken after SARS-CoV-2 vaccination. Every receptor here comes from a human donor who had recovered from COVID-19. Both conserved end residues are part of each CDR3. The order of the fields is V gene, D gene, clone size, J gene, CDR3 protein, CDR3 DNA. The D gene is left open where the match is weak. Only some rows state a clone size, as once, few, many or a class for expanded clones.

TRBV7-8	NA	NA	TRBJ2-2	CASSPPRRDRQTGELFF	TGTGCCAGCAGCCCGCCGCGACGTGACAGGCAAACCGGGGAGCTGTTTTTT
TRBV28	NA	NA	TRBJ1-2	CASSRAWGPEDYGYTF	TGTGCCAGCAGTCGCGCATGGGGGCCTGAAGACTATGGCTACACCTTC
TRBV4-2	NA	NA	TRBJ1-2	CASSQGTGLHGYGYTF	TGTGCCAGCAGCCAAGGGACTGGGCTCCACGGATATGGCTACACCTTC
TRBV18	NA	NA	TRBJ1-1	CASWQQIAAVNTEAFF	TGTGCCAGCTGGCAACAAATTGCGGCGGTGAACACTGAAGCTTTCTTT
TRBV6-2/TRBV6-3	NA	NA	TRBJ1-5	CASSFAGRNQPQHF	TGTGCCAGCAGTTTCGCAGGGCGCAATCAGCCCCAGCATTTT
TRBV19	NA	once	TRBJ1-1	CASRELGDGQHTEAFF	TGTGCCTCCAGAGAACTCGGGGACGGCCAACACACTGAAGCTTTCTTT
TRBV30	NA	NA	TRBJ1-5	CAWSVEFRQPQHF	TGTGCCTGGAGTGTGGAGTTCCGTCAGCCCCAGCATTTT
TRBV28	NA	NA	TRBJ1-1	CATRLGGRSTEAFF	TGTGCCACGCGCCTTGGGGGGCGTAGCACTGAAGCTTTCTTT
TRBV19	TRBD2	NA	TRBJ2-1	CAFRLAGIYEQFF	TGTGCTTTTCGGCTAGCGGGAATCTATGAGCAGTTCTTC
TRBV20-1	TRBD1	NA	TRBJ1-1	CSAPGQGLYTEAFF	TGCAGTGCGCCCGGACAGGGCTTGTACACTGAAGCTTTCTTT
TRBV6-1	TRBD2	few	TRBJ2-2	CASSTLGGVRTGELFF	TGTGCCAGCAGTACCCTTGGGGGGGTTCGGACCGGGGAGCTGTTTTTT
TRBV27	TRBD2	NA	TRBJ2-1	CASRLTSGRASYNEQFF	TGTGCCAGCAGGTTGACTAGCGGGAGGGCCTCCTACAATGAGCAGTTCTTC
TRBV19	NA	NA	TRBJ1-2	CASSPLVGRIYGYTF	TGTGCCAGTAGTCCCTTAGTAGGAAGAATCTATGGCTACACCTTC
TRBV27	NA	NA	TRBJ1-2	CASRTSGTLLGYTF	TGTGCCAGCAGGACCTCCGGGACTTTACTTGGCTACACCTTC
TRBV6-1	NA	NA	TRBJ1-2	CASREETQAIYGYTF	TGTGCCAGCAGAGAAGAAACCCAGGCAATATACGGCTACACCTTC
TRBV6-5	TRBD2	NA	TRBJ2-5	CASSYPSRGRQTQYF	TGTGCCAGCAGTTACCCGTCGCGCGGGAGACAGACCCAGTACTTC
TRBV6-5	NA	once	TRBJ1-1	CASSYSRRAGTEAFF	TGTGCCAGCAGTTACTCTCGGAGGGCGGGCACTGAAGCTTTCTTT
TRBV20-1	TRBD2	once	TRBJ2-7	CSAFHTSESYEQYF	TGCAGTGCTTTTCACACTAGCGAGTCATACGAGCAGTACTTC
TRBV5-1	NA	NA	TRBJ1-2	CASSLAGGPGDYGYTF	TGCGCCAGCAGCTTGGCTGGGGGGCCGGGTGACTATGGCTACACCTTC
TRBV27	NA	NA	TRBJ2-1	CASSLNRYNEQFF	TGTGCCAGCAGTCTTAACAGGTACAATGAGCAGTTCTTC
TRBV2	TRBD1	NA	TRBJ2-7	CASRAGQGRYEQYF	TGTGCCAGCAGGGCGGGACAGGGTCGTTACGAGCAGTACTTC
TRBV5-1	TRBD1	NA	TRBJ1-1	CASSSGQGGEAFF	TGCGCCAGCAGCTCAGGACAGGGGGGTGAAGCTTTCTTT
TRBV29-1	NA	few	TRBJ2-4	CSVEQGINIQYF	TGCAGCGTTGAACAGGGGATTAACATTCAGTACTTC
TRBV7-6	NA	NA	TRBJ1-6	CASSLAGQRNSPLHF	TGTGCCAGCAGCTTAGCCGGACAGAGGAATTCACCCCTCCACTTT
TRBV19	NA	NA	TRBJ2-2	CASSGWGRGTGELFF	TGTGCCAGTAGTGGTTGGGGAAGGGGTACCGGGGAGCTGTTTTTT
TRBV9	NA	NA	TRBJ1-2	CASSVDGGTDYGYTF	TGTGCCAGCAGCGTAGATGGGGGTACGGACTATGGCTACACCTTC
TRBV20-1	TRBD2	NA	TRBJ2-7	CSARKDLFSGSHEQYF	TGCAGTGCTAGGAAAGACTTATTTAGCGGGAGTCACGAGCAGTACTTC
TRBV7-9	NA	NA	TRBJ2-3	CASSLVAYGTPGPDTQYF	TGTGCCAGCAGCTTAGTAGCGTATGGGACCCCAGGCCCAGATACGCAGTATTTT
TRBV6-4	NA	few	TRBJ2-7	CASSPNDGSGQYF	TGTGCCAGCAGTCCAAACGACGGAAGCGGGCAGTACTTC
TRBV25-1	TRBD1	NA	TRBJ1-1	CASSVGPRQGADTEAFF	TGTGCCAGCAGTGTTGGGCCCCGACAGGGGGCGGACACTGAAGCTTTCTTT
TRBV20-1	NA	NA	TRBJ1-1	CSARRDIGTEAFF	TGCAGTGCTAGAAGGGACATCGGCACTGAAGCTTTCTTT
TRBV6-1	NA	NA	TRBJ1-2	CASSEATGTLYGYTF	TGTGCCAGCAGTGAAGCAACCGGGACACTATATGGCTACACCTTC
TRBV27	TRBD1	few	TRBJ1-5	CASSGGTGVNQPQHF	TGTGCCAGCAGTGGTGGGACAGGGGTAAATCAGCCCCAGCATTTT